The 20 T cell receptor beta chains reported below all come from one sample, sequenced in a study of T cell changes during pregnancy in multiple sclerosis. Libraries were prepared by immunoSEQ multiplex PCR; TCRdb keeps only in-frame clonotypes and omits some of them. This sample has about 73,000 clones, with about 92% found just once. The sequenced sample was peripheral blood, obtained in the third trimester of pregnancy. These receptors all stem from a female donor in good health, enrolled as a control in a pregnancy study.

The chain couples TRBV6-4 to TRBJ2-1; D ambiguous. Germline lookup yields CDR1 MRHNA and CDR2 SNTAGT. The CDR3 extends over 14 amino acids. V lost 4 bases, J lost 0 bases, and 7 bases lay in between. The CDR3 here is CASSVPSSYNEQFF. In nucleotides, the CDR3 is TGTGCCAGCAGTGTCCCTAGCTCCTACAATGAGCAGTTCTTC.

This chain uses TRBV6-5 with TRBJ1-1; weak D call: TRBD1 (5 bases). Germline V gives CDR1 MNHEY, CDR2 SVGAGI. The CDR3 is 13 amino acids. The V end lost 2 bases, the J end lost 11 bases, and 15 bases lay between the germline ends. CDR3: CASSYGRGGDAFF. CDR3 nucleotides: TGTGCCAGCAGTTACGGACGAGGAGGGGACGCTTTCTTT.

The CDR3 nucleotides read TGTGCCAGCAGTTTATTAGCGGGAGTCAGCCTCTACGAGCAGTACTTC. As protein: CASSLLAGVSLYEQYF. The chain is built from TRBV27 and TRBJ2-7; 9 bases match TRBD2. Trimming cost V 1 base and J 3 bases; bases outside gene matches: 7. The CDR3 consists of 16 residues. Germline V gene lookup returns CDR1 MNHEY and CDR2 SMNVEV (reference sequence).

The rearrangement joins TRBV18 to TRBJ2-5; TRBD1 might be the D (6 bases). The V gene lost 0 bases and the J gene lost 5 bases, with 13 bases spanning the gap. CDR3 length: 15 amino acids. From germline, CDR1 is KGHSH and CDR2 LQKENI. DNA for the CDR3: TGTGCCAGCTCACCACCGATGAAGGGGGATGAGACCCAGTACTTC. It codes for CASSPPMKGDETQYF.

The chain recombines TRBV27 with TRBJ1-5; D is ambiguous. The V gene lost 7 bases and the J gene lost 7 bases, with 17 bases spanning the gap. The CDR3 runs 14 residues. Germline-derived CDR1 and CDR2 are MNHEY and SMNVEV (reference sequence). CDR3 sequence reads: CASKGREMRQPQHF. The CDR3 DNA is TGTGCCAGCAAGGGTAGGGAGATGCGACAGCCCCAGCATTTT.

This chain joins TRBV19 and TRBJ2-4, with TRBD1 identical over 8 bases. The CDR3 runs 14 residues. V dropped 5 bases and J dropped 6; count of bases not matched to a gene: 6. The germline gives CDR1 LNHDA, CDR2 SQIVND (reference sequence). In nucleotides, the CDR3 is TGTGCCAGTAGTTCTCCGGGACAGGTAAACATTCAGTACTTC. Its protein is CASSSPGQVNIQYF. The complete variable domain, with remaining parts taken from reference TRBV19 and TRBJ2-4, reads DGGITQSPKYLFRKEGQNVTLSCEQNLNHDAMYWYRQDPGQGLRLIYYSQIVNDFQKGDIAEGYSVSREKKESFPLTVTSAQKNPTAFYLCASSSPGQVNIQYFGAGTRLSVL.

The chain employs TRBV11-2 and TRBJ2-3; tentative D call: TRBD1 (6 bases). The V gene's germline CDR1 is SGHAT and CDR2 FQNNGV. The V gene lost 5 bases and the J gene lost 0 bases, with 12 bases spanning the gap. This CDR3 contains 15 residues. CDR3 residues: CASSVQGLSTDTQYF. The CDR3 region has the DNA TGTGCCAGCAGCGTCCAGGGGTTAAGCACAGATACGCAGTATTTT.

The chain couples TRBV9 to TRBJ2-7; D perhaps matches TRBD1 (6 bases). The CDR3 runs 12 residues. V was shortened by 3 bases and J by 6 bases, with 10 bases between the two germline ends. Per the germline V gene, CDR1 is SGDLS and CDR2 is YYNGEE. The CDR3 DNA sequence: TGTGCCAGCAGCGGCACAGGGTTCGAGCAGTACTTC. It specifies CASSGTGFEQYF.

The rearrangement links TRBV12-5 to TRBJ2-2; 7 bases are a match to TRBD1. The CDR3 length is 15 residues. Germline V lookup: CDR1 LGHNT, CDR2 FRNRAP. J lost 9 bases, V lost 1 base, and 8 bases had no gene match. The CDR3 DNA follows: TGTGCTAGTGGTTTGGGTACAGGGGCCCACCGGGAGCTGTTTTTT. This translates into CASGLGTGAHRELFF. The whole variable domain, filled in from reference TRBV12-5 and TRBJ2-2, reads DARVTQTPRHKVTEMGQEVTMRCQPILGHNTVFWYRQTMMQGLELLAYFRNRAPLDDSGMPKDRFSAEMPDATLATLKIQPSEPRDSAVYFCASGLGTGAHRELFFGEGSRLTVL.

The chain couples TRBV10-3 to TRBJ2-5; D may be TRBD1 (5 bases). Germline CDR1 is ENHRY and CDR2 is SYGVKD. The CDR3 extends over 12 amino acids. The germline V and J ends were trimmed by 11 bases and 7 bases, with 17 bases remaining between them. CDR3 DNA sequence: TGTGCCGTCCAGGGTACAATGGGGACCCAGTACTTC. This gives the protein CAVQGTMGTQYF.

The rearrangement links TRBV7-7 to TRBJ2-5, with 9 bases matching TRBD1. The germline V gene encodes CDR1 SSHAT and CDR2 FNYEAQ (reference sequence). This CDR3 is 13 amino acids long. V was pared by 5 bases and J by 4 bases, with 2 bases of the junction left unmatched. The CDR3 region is CASSEDRGETQYF. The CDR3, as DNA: TGTGCCAGCAGCGAGGACAGGGGAGAGACCCAGTACTTC.

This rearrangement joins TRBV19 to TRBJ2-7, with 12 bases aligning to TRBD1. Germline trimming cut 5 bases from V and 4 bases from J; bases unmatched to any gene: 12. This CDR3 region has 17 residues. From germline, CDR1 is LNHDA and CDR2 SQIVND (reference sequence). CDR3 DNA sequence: TGTGCCAGTAGTGTGTGGTCCGGGACAGGGGGCTTTTACGAGCAGTACTTC. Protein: CASSVWSGTGGFYEQYF.

The CDR3 sequence: CASSPLLAGEQNEQFF. Written as DNA, the CDR3 is TGTGCCAGCAGTCCCCTCCTAGCGGGAGAGCAAAATGAGCAGTTCTTC. This rearrangement joins TRBV6-6 to TRBJ2-1, with 10 bases aligning to TRBD2. The CDR3 runs to 16 residues. The trim removed 5 bases at V and 7 bases at J, leaving 11 bases unmatched. Germline-derived CDR1 and CDR2 are MNHNY and SVGAGI (reference sequence).

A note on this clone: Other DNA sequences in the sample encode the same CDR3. CDR3 amino acids: CSVETRQPYGYTF. Written as DNA, the CDR3 is TGCAGCGTTGAAACGAGGCAACCTTATGGCTACACCTTC. The genes are TRBV29-1 and TRBJ1-2, with D hard to call. The CDR3 consists of 13 residues. V was pared by 2 bases and J by 5 bases, with 12 bases between. Germline values: CDR1 SQVTM, CDR2 ANQGSEA.

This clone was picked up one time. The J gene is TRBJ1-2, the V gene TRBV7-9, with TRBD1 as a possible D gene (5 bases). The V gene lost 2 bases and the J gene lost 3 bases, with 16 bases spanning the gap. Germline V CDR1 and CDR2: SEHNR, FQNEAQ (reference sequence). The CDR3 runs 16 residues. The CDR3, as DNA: TGTGCCAGCAGCTTACTCAACTGGGGCTTGGACTATGGCTACACCTTC. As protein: CASSLLNWGLDYGYTF.

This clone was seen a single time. CDR3 protein: CASSSYWTGTTNEKLFF. As DNA, the CDR3 is TGTGCCAGCAGCTCCTATTGGACAGGGACTACTAATGAAAAACTGTTTTTT. The chain combines TRBV7-9 with TRBJ1-4; 8 bases line up with TRBD1. The CDR3 consists of 17 residues. Germline-derived CDR1 and CDR2 are SEHNR and FQNEAQ (reference sequence). Trimming removed 4 bases from V and 2 bases from J; junction bases left unmatched: 9.

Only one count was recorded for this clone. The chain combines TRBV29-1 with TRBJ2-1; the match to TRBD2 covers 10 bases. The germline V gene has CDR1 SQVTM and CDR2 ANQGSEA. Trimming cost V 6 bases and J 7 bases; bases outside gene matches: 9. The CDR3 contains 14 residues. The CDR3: CSVAPSGSGNEQFF. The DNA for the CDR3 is TGCAGCGTCGCACCTAGCGGGAGCGGAAATGAGCAGTTCTTC.

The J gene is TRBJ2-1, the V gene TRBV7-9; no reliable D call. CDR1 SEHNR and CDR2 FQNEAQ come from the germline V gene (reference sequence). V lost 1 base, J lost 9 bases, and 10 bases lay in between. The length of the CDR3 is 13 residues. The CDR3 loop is CASSLDRITEQFF. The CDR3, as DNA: TGTGCCAGCAGCTTAGATAGAATTACTGAGCAGTTCTTC.

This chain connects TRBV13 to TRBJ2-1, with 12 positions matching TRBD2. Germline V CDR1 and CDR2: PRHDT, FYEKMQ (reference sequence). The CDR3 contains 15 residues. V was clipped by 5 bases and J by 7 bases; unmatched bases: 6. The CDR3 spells CASSNQGLAGNEQFF. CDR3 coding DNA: TGTGCCAGCAGCAACCAAGGACTAGCGGGGAATGAGCAGTTCTTC.

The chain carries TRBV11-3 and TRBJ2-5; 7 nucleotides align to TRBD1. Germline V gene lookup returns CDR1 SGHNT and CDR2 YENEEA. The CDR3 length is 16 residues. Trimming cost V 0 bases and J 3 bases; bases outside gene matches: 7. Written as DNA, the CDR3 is TGTGCCAGCAGCTTAGAGGCCCAGGGGGATAAAGAGACCCAGTACTTC. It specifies CASSLEAQGDKETQYF.